Each of the 22 T cell receptor beta chains below was sequenced from the same sample in a study of blood T cell repertoires in COVID-19. Profiled with immunoSEQ multiplex PCR; TCRdb holds only in-frame clones, not every one. Of 150,000 to 200,000 clones in the sample, around 90% are singletons; the top ten hold around 2%. Sequencing used peripheral blood. The origin of the receptors is a man aged 50 to 59 who had recovered from COVID-19.

The rearrangement joins TRBV7-2 to TRBJ2-7; TRBD1 matches 12 bases. From germline, CDR1 is SGHTA and CDR2 FQGNSA. With 4 bases clipped from V and 2 bases from J, the junction kept 9 bases outside the gene matches. This CDR3 is built from 17 residues. CDR3 residues: CASSSKPGQGAAYEQYF. The CDR3 DNA reads as TGTGCCAGCAGCTCAAAACCGGGACAGGGGGCAGCCTACGAGCAGTACTTC.

The chain uses TRBV6-1 and TRBJ1-5; D call uncertain. The V gene's germline CDR1 is MNHNS and CDR2 SASEGT. This CDR3 comprises 16 residues. Trimming stripped 2 bases from V and 1 base from J, with 12 bases between. CDR3 in DNA: TGTGCCAGCAGTGAAATAGCGGGGTTAAGCAATCAGCCCCAGCATTTT. It specifies CASSEIAGLSNQPQHF.

This clone was observed once. The V and J genes are TRBV4-2 and TRBJ1-4; maybe TRBD1 (6 bases). CDR3 length: 18 amino acids. The V gene lost 0 bases and the J gene lost 1 base, with 15 bases spanning the gap. From germline, CDR1 is LGHNA and CDR2 YNFKEQ. Here the CDR3 reads CASSQEIQGPVTNEKLFF. CDR3 nucleotides: TGTGCCAGCAGCCAAGAGATTCAGGGGCCAGTAACTAATGAAAAACTGTTTTTT.

This chain links TRBV28 with TRBJ2-7, with unresolved D. The CDR3 totals 15 residues. V lost 5 bases, J lost 2 bases, and 16 bases lay in between. The germline V gene has CDR1 MDHEN and CDR2 SYDVKM. This chain's CDR3 is CASSRTAPSPYEQYF. In DNA form, the CDR3 reads TGTGCCAGCAGTCGTACAGCCCCCAGCCCCTACGAGCAGTACTTC.

This chain joins TRBV11-2 and TRBJ2-1; 11 nucleotides match TRBD2. Germline V gene sequence: CDR1 SGHAT, CDR2 FQNNGV. V was clipped by 5 bases and J by 4 bases; unmatched bases: 7. CDR3 size: 16 residues. The CDR3 sequence: CASSHWTSGLYNEQFF. For the CDR3, the DNA is TGTGCCAGCAGCCACTGGACTAGCGGGCTTTACAATGAGCAGTTCTTC.

The CDR3: CASSLGALGAFYSPLHF. CDR3 DNA sequence: TGTGCCAGCAGTTTGGGGGCCCTGGGGGCGTTCTATTCACCCCTCCACTTT. The rearrangement joins TRBV27 to TRBJ1-6; D is possibly TRBD1 (6 bases). The length of the CDR3 is 17 residues. Trimming took off 3 bases at V and 8 bases at J, with 20 bases between the two ends. Looked up from germline, CDR1 is MNHEY and CDR2 is SMNVEV (reference sequence).

The chain has TRBV14 and TRBJ1-2, with D unclear. The V gene's germline CDR1 is SGHDN and CDR2 FVKESK. CDR3 length equals 15 residues. V was trimmed by 1 base and J by 4 bases, leaving 13 bases between them. The CDR3 region has the DNA TGTGCCAGCAGCCAAGTCGGCGGGCAGAGCTATGGCTACACCTTC. Translated: CASSQVGGQSYGYTF. Looking up the rest from reference TRBV14 and TRBJ1-2 gives the full variable domain: EAGVTQFPSHSVIEKGQTVTLRCDPISGHDNLYWYRRVMGKEIKFLLHFVKESKQDESGMPNNRFLAERTGGTYSTLKVQPAELEDSGVYFCASSQVGGQSYGYTFGSGTRLTVV.

The chain employs TRBV7-2 and TRBJ2-5; 11 bases fit TRBD1. Germline CDR1 reads SGHTA; CDR2 reads FQGNSA. This CDR3 has 15 amino acids. V dropped 4 bases and J dropped 5; count of bases not matched to a gene: 6. The CDR3 sequence: CASSSGQGAGETQYF. CDR3 in DNA: TGTGCCAGCAGCTCCGGACAGGGGGCGGGTGAGACCCAGTACTTC.

The J gene is TRBJ1-2, the V gene TRBV10-3, with TRBD1 matching 9 bases. CDR1 is ENHRY, CDR2 SYGVKD, per germline. J gave up 4 bases and V 2 bases, and 5 bases lay outside the gene matches. The CDR3 spans 15 residues. The CDR3 here is CAISETQGAGYGYTF. The CDR3 DNA sequence: TGTGCCATCAGTGAGACACAGGGGGCAGGCTATGGCTACACCTTC.

This clone was seen a few times. CDR3 in amino acids: CASHNSPPGVGQYF. The CDR3 nucleotides read TGTGCCAGCCATAATTCACCCCCGGGAGTTGGGCAGTACTTC. This chain joins TRBV2 and TRBJ2-7, with a tentative D call TRBD2 (6 bases). This CDR3 spans 14 amino acids. V was pared by 8 bases and J by 9 bases, with 23 bases between. Germline V CDR1 and CDR2: SNHLY, FYNNEI.

CDR3 coding DNA: TGTGCCAGCAGCTTAAGGACTAGCGGGGGAAATGAGCAGTTCTTC. The encoded protein is CASSLRTSGGNEQFF. This sequence joins TRBV5-6 and TRBJ2-1, with 13 bases aligning to TRBD2. The V segment lost 2 bases and the J segment 7 bases; nucleotides outside the gene matches: 3. Germline V CDR1 and CDR2: SGHDT, YYEEEE. The CDR3 extends over 15 amino acids.

The chain joins TRBV6-1 to TRBJ2-1, with D maybe TRBD2 (5 bases). V dropped 1 base and J dropped 4 bases, with 14 bases sitting between them. CDR1 and CDR2 (germline): MNHNS, SASEGT. CDR3 length: 16 residues. The CDR3 region has the DNA TGTGCCAGCAGTGAAGGCAAAAGCGGAGTATACAATGAGCAGTTCTTC. Amino acid sequence: CASSEGKSGVYNEQFF.

This chain uses TRBV7-9 with TRBJ1-2, with 9 bases identical to TRBD1. This CDR3 is 17 amino acids long. CDR1 and CDR2 (germline): SEHNR, FQNEAQ (reference sequence). The junction had 12 bases not matched to a gene; V was cut back by 3 bases and J by 4 bases. CDR3 sequence (DNA): TGTGCCAGCAGCTTTCGGGACAGGGAGGCTACGGGCTATGGCTACACCTTC. This encodes CASSFRDREATGYGYTF.

V is TRBV7-6 and J is TRBJ2-3, with TRBD2 as a possible D gene (6 bases). V was cut by 5 bases and J by 1 base, with 13 bases left in between. Germline CDR1 is SGHVS and CDR2 is FNYEAQ. This CDR3 is 15 amino acids long. The CDR3 DNA sequence: TGTGCCAGCAGCGGAGGGGACCGAGGCACAGATACGCAGTATTTT. Its protein is CASSGGDRGTDTQYF.

About this clone: The sample carries other DNA sequences with the same CDR3. This chain links TRBV29-1 with TRBJ1-1; D unresolved. Germline V gives CDR1 SQVTM, CDR2 ANQGSEA. The CDR3 runs 12 residues. The ends were cut back, 4 bases at V and 1 base at J, with 7 bases in the middle. CDR3 bases: TGCAGCGTTGGCACAGCGAACACTGAAGCTTTCTTT. Encoded protein: CSVGTANTEAFF.

The rearrangement uses TRBV14 and TRBJ2-7; D possibly corresponds to TRBD1 (5 bases). Trimming pared 4 bases from V and 3 bases from J, leaving 16 bases between. The CDR3 extends over 15 amino acids. The germline V gene has CDR1 SGHDN and CDR2 FVKESK. The CDR3 sequence is CASSLLDSTRYEQYF. The DNA of the CDR3 is TGTGCCAGCAGCCTCCTCGACAGTACCCGCTACGAGCAGTACTTC.

This chain uses TRBV6-6 with TRBJ2-7, with 11 bases identical to TRBD2. This CDR3 region has 15 residues. The V gene's germline CDR1 is MNHNY and CDR2 SVGAGI (reference sequence). The ends lost 2 bases at V and 7 bases at J; junction bases unmatched: 7. The CDR3 loop reads CASSYVAGGPEEQYF. CDR3 coding DNA: TGTGCCAGCAGTTACGTAGCGGGAGGGCCGGAAGAGCAGTACTTC.

The table lists this clone with a few counts. The rearrangement uses TRBV28 and TRBJ2-2, with 16 positions matching TRBD2. The CDR3 extends over 17 amino acids. From germline, CDR1 is MDHEN and CDR2 SYDVKM. V trimming: 0 bases; J trimming: 6 bases; junction bases outside the gene matches: 1. The CDR3 nucleotides are TGTGCCAGCAGTTTATGGGGACTAGCGGGGGGGCCCGGGGAGCTGTTTTTT. Protein: CASSLWGLAGGPGELFF.

The chain uses TRBV12-3 or TRBV12-4 and TRBJ2-7; the match to TRBD1 covers 7 bases. V shed 6 bases, J shed 7 bases, and the junction held 3 bases outside the gene matches. The CDR3 sequence is 11 residues long. Here the CDR3 reads CASSDRVEQYF. The CDR3 DNA reads as TGTGCCAGCAGCGACAGGGTTGAGCAGTACTTC.

The chain employs TRBV9 and TRBJ1-6; tentative D call: TRBD1 (6 bases). Between the trimmed V and J ends, which lost 6 bases and 7 bases, there was a span of 17 bases. Germline V CDR1 and CDR2: SGDLS, YYNGEE. This CDR3 is 15 amino acids long. CDR3 in DNA: TGTGCCAGCACGCAAGGCAGGGGCCCAAATTCACCCCTCCACTTT. Its translation: CASTQGRGPNSPLHF.

V is TRBV7-2 and J is TRBJ2-1; unclear D gene. V lost 1 base, J lost 16 bases, and 11 bases lay in between. The CDR3 is made up of 11 amino acids. Germline V gene sequence: CDR1 SGHTA, CDR2 FQGNSA. The CDR3 coding sequence is TGTGCCAGCAGCTTAGATTCGCTGACTTTCTTC. As protein: CASSLDSLTFF. Together with reference TRBV7-2 and TRBJ2-1, the CDR3 gives the full variable domain: GAGVSQSPSNKVTEKGKDVELRCDPISGHTALYWYRQSLGQGLEFLIYFQGNSAPDKSGLPSDRFSAERTGGSVSTLTIQRTQQEDSAVYLCASSLDSLTFFGPGTRLTVL.

This clone has more than one count but fewer than ten. The chain employs TRBV7-9 and TRBJ1-2; D unresolved. Germline values: CDR1 SEHNR, CDR2 FQNEAQ (reference sequence). Trimming took off 5 bases at V and 8 bases at J, with 9 bases between the two ends. This CDR3 has 11 residues. The CDR3 nucleotides are TGTGCCAGCAGCAGTCTCCGGGGCTACACCTTC. Translated, it gives CASSSLRGYTF.